This T cell receptor (beta chain) was observed in a study of control samples from healthy donors and cancer patients. Assay: immunoSEQ multiplex PCR; the TCRdb copy retains only in-frame clones and omits some. The data hold roughly 150,000 clones, with 93% observed a single time. This clone has just one count. The sequenced sample was blood. The sequence came from a man younger than 30 in good health.

The CDR3 reads CASSKENRAGNTIYF. In DNA, the CDR3 is TGTGCCAGCAGTAAAGAAAACAGGGCTGGAAACACCATATATTTT. The chain couples TRBV2 to TRBJ1-3; a weak D match, TRBD1 (6 bases). CDR1 is SNHLY and CDR2 is FYNNEI in the germline V gene. Trimming pared 5 bases from V and 2 bases from J, leaving 13 bases between. The CDR3 is made up of 15 amino acids.